This T cell receptor (beta chain) was recorded in a study of blood T cells in healthy people across ages. A second PCR, run for roughly 7 to 11 cycles, used a sample-barcoded 5' primer plus a J-beta primer mix. Every cDNA was tagged by a template-switch adaptor with 12 random nucleotides. TCRdb ran MiXCR on the 5' RACE reads and lists one entry per CDR3 protein. Seen here are approximately 290,000 distinct CDR3 sequences, 27% observed once, and the top ten hold roughly 30%. The sample holds a few counts of this clonotype. Germline CDR1 reads MNHEY; CDR2 reads SMNVEV (reference sequence). This CDR3 is built from 16 residues. The V gene end was trimmed by 4 bases and the J gene end by 4 bases; junction bases not matched to a gene: 6.

Material for sequencing was blood. The V and J genes are TRBV27 and TRBJ2-7; 14 bases agree with TRBD2. This TCR came from a woman in her 70s in good health. The CDR3 DNA reads as TGTGCCAGCAGTTCCTATAGACTAGCGGGAGGGTACGAGCAGTACTTC. Residues: CASSSYRLAGGYEQYF.